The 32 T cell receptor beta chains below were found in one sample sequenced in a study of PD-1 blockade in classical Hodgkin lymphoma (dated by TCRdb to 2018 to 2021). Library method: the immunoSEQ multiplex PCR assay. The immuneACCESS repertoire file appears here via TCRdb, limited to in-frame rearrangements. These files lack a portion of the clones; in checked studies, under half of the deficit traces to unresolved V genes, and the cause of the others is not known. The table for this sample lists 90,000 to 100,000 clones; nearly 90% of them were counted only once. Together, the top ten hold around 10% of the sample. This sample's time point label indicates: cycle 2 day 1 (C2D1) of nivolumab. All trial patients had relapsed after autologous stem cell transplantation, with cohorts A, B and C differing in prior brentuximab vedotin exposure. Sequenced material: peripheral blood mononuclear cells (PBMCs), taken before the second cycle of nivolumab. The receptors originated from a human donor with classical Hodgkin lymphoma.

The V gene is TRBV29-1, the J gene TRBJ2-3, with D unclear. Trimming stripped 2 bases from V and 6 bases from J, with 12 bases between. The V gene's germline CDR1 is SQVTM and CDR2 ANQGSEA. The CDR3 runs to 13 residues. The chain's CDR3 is CSVETRPSDTQYF. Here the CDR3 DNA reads TGCAGCGTTGAAACCCGTCCCTCGGATACGCAGTATTTT.

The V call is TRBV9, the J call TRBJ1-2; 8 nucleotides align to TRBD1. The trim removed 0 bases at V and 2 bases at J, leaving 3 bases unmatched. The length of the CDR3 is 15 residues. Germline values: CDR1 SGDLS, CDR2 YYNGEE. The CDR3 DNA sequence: TGTGCCAGCAGCGTAGTTGGGACAGGCAACTATGGCTACACCTTC. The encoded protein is CASSVVGTGNYGYTF.

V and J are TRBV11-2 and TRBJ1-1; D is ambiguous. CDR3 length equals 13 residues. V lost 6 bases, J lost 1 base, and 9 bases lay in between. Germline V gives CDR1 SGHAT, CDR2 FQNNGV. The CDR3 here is CASRPQANTEAFF. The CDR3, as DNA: TGTGCCAGCAGACCCCAGGCGAACACTGAAGCTTTCTTT.

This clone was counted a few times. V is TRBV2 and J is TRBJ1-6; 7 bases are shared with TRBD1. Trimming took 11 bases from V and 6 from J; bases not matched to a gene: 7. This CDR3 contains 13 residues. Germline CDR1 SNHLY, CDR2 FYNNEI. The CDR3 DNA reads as TGTGCCTCCGGGGGACAGATTAATTCACCCCTCCACTTT. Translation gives CASGGQINSPLHF. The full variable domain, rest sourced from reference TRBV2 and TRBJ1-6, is EPEVTQTPSHQVTQMGQEVILRCVPISNHLYFYWYRQILGQKVEFLVSFYNNEISEKSEIFDDQFSVERPDGSNFTLKIRSTKLEDSAMYFCASGGQINSPLHFGNGTRLTVT.

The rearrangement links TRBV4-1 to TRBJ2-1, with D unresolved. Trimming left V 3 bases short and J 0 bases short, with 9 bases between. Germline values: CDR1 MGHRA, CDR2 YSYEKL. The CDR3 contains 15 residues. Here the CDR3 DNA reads TGCGCCAGCAGCCATGCCACAAGCTCCTACAATGAGCAGTTCTTC. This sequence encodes CASSHATSSYNEQFF.

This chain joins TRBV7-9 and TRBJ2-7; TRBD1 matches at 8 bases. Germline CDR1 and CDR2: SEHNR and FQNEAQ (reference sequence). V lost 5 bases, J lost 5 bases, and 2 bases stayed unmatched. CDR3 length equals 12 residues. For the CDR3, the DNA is TGTGCCAGCAGCCAGACAGGGGACGAGCAGTACTTC. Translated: CASSQTGDEQYF. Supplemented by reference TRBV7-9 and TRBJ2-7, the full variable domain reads DTGVSQNPRHKITKRGQNVTFRCDPISEHNRLYWYRQTLGQGPEFLTYFQNEAQLEKSRLLSDRFSAERPKGSFSTLEIQRTEQGDSAMYLCASSQTGDEQYFGPGTRLTVT.

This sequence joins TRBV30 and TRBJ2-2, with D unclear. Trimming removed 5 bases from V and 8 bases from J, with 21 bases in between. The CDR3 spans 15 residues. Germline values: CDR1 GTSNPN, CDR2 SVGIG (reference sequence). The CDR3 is CAWLPGWPVLGELFF. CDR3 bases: TGTGCCTGGCTCCCCGGGTGGCCGGTTCTGGGGGAGCTGTTTTTT.

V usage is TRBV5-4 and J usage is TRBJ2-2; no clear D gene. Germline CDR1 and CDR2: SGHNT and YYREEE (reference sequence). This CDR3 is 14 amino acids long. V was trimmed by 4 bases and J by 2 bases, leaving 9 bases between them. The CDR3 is CASSADGNTGELFF. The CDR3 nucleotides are TGTGCCAGCAGCGCGGACGGTAACACCGGGGAGCTGTTTTTT. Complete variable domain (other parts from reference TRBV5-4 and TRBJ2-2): ETGVTQSPTHLIKTRGQQVTLRCSSQSGHNTVSWYQQALGQGPQFIFQYYREEENGRGNFPPRFSGLQFPNYSSELNVNALELDDSALYLCASSADGNTGELFFGEGSRLTVL.

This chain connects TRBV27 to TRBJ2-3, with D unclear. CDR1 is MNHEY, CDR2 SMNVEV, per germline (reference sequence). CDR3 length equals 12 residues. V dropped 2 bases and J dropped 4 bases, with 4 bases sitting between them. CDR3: CASSLRADTQYF. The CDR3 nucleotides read TGTGCCAGCAGTTTAAGGGCAGATACGCAGTATTTT.

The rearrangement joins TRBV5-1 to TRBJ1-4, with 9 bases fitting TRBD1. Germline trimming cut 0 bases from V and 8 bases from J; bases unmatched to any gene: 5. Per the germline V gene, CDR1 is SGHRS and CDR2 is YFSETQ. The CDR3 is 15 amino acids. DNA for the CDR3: TGCGCCAGCAGCTTGGGGGACAGGGACGTCGAAAAACTGTTTTTT. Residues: CASSLGDRDVEKLFF.

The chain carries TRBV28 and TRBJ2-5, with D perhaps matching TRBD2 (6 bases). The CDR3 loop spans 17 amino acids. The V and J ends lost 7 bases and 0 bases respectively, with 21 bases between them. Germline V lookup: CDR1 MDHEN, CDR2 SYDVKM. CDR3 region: CASKLTPGLLYQETQYF. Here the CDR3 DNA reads TGTGCCAGCAAGCTGACCCCGGGACTGCTGTACCAAGAGACCCAGTACTTC.

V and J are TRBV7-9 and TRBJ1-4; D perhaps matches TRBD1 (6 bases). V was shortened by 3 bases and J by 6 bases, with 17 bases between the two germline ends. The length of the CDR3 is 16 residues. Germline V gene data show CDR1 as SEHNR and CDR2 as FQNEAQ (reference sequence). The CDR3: CASSFVHGGADEKLFF. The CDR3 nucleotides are TGTGCCAGCAGCTTTGTCCACGGGGGGGCTGATGAAAAACTGTTTTTT.

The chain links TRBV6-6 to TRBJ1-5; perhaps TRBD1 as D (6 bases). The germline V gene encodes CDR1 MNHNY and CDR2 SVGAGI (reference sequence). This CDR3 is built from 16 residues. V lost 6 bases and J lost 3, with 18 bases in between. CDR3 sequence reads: CASRKTGLEPNQPQHF. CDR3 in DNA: TGTGCCAGCAGAAAAACAGGGTTAGAACCCAATCAGCCCCAGCATTTT.

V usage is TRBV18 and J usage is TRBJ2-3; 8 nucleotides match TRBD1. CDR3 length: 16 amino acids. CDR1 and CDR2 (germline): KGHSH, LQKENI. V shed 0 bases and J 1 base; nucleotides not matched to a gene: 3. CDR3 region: CASSPPTGAGTDTQYF. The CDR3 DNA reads TGTGCCAGCTCACCACCGACAGGGGCCGGCACAGATACGCAGTATTTT.

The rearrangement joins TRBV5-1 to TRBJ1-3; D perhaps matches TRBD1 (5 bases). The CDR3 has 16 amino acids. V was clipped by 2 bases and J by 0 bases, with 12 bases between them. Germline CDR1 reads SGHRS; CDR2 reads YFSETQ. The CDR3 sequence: CASSFDRSSSGNTIYF. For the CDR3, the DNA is TGCGCCAGCAGCTTCGACAGATCGAGCTCTGGAAACACCATATATTTT.

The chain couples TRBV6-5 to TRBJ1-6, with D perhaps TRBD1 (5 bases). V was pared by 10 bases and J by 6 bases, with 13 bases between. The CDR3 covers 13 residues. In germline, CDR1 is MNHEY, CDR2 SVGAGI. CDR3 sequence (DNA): TGTGCCACCGGGGGAGGCGTTAATTCACCCCTCCACTTT. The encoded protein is CATGGGVNSPLHF.

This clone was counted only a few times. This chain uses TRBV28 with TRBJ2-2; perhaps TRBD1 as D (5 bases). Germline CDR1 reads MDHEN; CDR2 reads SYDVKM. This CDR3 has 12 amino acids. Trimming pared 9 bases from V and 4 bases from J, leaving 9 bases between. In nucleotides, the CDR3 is TGTGCCAGAACAGGCTCCACCGGGGAGCTGTTTTTT. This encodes CARTGSTGELFF.

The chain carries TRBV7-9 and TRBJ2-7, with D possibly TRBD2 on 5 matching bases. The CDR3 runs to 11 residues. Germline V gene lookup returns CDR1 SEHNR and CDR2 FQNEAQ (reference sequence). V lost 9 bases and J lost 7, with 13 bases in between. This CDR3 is CASTHGVEQYF. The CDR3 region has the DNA TGTGCCAGTACCCACGGGGTGGAGCAGTACTTC.

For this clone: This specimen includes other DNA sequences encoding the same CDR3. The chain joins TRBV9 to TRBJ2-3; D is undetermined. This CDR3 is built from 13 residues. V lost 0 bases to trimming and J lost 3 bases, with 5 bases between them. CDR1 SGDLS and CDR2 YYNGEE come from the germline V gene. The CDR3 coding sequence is TGTGCCAGCAGCGTAGTGGGAACAGATACGCAGTATTTT. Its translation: CASSVVGTDTQYF.

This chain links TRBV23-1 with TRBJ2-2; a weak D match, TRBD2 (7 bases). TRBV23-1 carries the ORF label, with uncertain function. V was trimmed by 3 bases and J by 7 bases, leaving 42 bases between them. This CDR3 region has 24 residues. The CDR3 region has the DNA TGCGCCAGCAGTCAGGCACCGCCCCCCGGACAGTTGGGGGCCCGACTCTCGGGGGGCGGGGAGCTGTTTTTT. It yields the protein CASSQAPPPGQLGARLSGGGELFF.

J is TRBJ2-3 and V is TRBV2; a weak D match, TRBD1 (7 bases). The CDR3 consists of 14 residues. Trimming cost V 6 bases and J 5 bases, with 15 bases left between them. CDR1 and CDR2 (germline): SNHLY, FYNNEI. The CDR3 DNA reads TGTGCCAGCAGCCGAGCAGGGGGAGGAGATACGCAGTATTTT. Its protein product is CASSRAGGGDTQYF.

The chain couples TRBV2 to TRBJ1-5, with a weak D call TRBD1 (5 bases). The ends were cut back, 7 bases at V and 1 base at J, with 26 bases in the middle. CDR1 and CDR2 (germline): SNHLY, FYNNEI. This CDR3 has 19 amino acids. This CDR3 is CASTDRLLLSGLSNQPQHF. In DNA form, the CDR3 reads TGTGCCAGCACTGACCGCTTACTCCTCTCGGGGCTGAGCAATCAGCCCCAGCATTTT.

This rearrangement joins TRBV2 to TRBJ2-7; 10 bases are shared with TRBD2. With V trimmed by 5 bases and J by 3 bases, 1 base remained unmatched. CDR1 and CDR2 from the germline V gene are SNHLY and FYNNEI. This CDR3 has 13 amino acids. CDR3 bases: TGTGCCAGCAGTCCTAGCGGGAGCTACGAGCAGTACTTC. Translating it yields CASSPSGSYEQYF.

Here the CDR3 DNA reads TGTGCCAGTAGTATTAGGGATCCCTACGAGCAGTACTTC. Translated: CASSIRDPYEQYF. The chain couples TRBV19 to TRBJ2-7; D is unclear. The V end was cut by 3 bases, the J end by 2 bases, with 8 bases between. The CDR3 runs 13 residues. Germline CDR1 LNHDA, CDR2 SQIVND (reference sequence).

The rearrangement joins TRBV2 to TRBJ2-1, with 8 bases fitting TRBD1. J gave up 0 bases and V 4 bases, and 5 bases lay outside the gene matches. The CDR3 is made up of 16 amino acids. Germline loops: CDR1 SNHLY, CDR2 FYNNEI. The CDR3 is CASSVPTGGSYNEQFF. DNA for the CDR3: TGTGCCAGCAGTGTACCCACAGGGGGCTCCTACAATGAGCAGTTCTTC.

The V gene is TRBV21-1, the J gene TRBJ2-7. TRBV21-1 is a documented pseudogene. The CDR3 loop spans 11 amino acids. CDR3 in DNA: TGTGCCAGCACCTCAATCTACGAGCAGTACTTC. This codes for CASTSIYEQYF.

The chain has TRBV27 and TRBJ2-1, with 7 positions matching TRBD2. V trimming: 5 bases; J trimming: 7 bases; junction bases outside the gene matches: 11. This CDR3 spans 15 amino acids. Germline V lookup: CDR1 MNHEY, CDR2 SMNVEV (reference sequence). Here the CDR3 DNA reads TGTGCCAGCAGTGCAAGAGCGGGGCGTCGGAATGAGCAGTTCTTC. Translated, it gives CASSARAGRRNEQFF.

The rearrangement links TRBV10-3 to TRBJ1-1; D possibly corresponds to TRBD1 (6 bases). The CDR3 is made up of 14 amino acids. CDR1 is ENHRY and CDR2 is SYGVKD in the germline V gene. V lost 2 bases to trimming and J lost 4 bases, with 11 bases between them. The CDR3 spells CAISEGGRITEAFF. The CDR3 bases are TGTGCCATCAGTGAGGGGGGGCGGATCACTGAAGCTTTCTTT.

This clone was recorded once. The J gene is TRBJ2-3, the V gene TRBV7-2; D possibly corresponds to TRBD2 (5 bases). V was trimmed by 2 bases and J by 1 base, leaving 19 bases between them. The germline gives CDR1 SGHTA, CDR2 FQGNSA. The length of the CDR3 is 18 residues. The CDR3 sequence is CASSLPSSWRWGTDTQYF. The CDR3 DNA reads TGTGCCAGCAGCTTACCGTCTAGCTGGCGTTGGGGCACAGATACGCAGTATTTT.

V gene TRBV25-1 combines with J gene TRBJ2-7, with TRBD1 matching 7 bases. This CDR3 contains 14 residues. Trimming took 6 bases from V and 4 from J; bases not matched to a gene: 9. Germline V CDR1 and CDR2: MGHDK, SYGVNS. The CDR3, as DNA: TGTGCCAGCAGGGATTCGACAGGGAAATACGAGCAGTACTTC. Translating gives CASRDSTGKYEQYF.

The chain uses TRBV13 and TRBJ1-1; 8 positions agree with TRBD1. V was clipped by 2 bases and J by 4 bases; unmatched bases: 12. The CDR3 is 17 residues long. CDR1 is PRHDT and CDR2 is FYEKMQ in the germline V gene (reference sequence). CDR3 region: CASSLTEETGDGTEAFF. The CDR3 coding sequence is TGTGCCAGCAGCTTAACTGAGGAGACAGGGGACGGCACTGAAGCTTTCTTT.

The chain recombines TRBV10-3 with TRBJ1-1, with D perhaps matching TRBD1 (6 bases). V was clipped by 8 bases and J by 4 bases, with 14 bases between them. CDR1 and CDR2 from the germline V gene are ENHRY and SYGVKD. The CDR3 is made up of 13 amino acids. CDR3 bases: TGTGCCATCGGGGGAGGGGGGAGCACTGAAGCTTTCTTT. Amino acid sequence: CAIGGGGSTEAFF.